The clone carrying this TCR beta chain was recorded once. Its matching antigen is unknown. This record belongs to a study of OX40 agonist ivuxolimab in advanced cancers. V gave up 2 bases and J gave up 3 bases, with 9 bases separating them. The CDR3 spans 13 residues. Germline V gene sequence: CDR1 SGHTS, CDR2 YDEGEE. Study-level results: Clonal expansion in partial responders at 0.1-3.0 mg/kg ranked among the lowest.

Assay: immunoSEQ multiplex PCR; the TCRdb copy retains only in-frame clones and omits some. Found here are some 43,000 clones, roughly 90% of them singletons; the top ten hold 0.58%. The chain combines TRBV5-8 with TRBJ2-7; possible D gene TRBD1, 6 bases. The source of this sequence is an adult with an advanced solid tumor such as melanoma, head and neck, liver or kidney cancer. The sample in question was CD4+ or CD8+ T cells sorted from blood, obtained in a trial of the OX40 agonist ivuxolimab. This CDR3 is CASSFTDSYEQYF. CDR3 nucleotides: TGTGCCAGCAGCTTTACGGACAGCTACGAGCAGTACTTC.